This passage covers 23 T cell receptor beta chains from one sample sequenced in a study of PD-L1 blockade in urothelial cancer. Generated by immunoSEQ multiplex PCR, the TCRdb table keeps only in-frame clones and is missing some. This sample has approximately 50,000 clones, with about 90% found just once. The starting material was PBMCs, obtained around atezolizumab (anti-PD-L1) treatment. Receptors originate from a man in his sixties with urothelial cancer.

The rearrangement links TRBV6-6 to TRBJ2-4, with 8 positions matching TRBD1. CDR3 length: 15 residues. Per germline, CDR1 MNHNY and CDR2 SVGAGI (reference sequence). V shed 4 bases and J 6 bases; nucleotides not matched to a gene: 8. Here the CDR3 DNA reads TGTGCCAGCAGTTTACCACGAGGACAGGGAAACATTCAGTACTTC. This translates into CASSLPRGQGNIQYF.

DNA of the CDR3: TGTGCCAGCAGCTTAGTTCCGGGGGACCCCTACGAGCAGTACTTC. It specifies CASSLVPGDPYEQYF. This chain uses TRBV7-9 with TRBJ2-7, with D maybe TRBD2 (6 bases). Germline loops: CDR1 SEHNR, CDR2 FQNEAQ (reference sequence). The V end lost 1 base, the J end lost 2 bases, and 12 bases lay between the germline ends. The CDR3 has 15 residues.

The rearrangement joins TRBV19 to TRBJ1-6; D may be TRBD1 (5 bases). Trimming cost V 3 bases and J 7 bases, with 10 bases left between them. Germline V gives CDR1 LNHDA, CDR2 SQIVND (reference sequence). The CDR3 is 14 residues long. CDR3 region: CASSIDRGNSPLHF. CDR3 sequence (DNA): TGTGCCAGTAGTATTGATAGGGGCAATTCACCCCTCCACTTT.

This chain uses TRBV5-4 with TRBJ1-2; 8 nucleotides align to TRBD1. V shed 4 bases and J 8 bases; nucleotides not matched to a gene: 13. CDR3 length: 15 amino acids. The germline V gene encodes CDR1 SGHNT and CDR2 YYREEE (reference sequence). The CDR3, as DNA: TGTGCCAGCAGCGTCCCAGGGGGCCAGCCTCGAGGCTACACCTTC. Residues: CASSVPGGQPRGYTF.

Only one count was recorded for this clone. This sequence joins TRBV7-2 and TRBJ2-2, with TRBD2 matching over 11 bases. Germline CDR1 is SGHTA and CDR2 is FQGNSA. The CDR3 runs to 16 residues. J was trimmed by 7 bases and V by 5 bases; bases with no gene match: 9. As DNA, the CDR3 is TGTGCCAGCAGCGGACGACTAGCGGGGTTAAACGGGGAGCTGTTTTTT. Its translation is CASSGRLAGLNGELFF.

This chain links TRBV30 with TRBJ1-5; 10 positions match TRBD1. The germline CDR1 and CDR2 sequences are GTSNPN and SVGIG (reference sequence). V dropped 2 bases and J dropped 6; count of bases not matched to a gene: 7. CDR3 length: 15 amino acids. The CDR3 DNA reads TGTGCCTGGAGTCGACCGGGACAGGGGTTTCAGCCCCAGCATTTT. Encoded protein: CAWSRPGQGFQPQHF.

V usage is TRBV5-4 and J usage is TRBJ2-1; the match to TRBD1 covers 7 bases. With 4 bases clipped from V and 3 bases from J, the junction kept 7 bases outside the gene matches. From germline, CDR1 is SGHNT and CDR2 YYREEE (reference sequence). The CDR3 contains 15 residues. CDR3 sequence (DNA): TGTGCCAGCAGCCTGGGGCACAGGGGCTACAATGAGCAGTTCTTC. Translation gives CASSLGHRGYNEQFF.

V gene TRBV5-4 combines with J gene TRBJ2-5; maybe TRBD2 (5 bases). Germline CDR1 reads SGHNT; CDR2 reads YYREEE (reference sequence). The CDR3 runs 17 residues. Trimming removed 2 bases at V and 4 bases at J, with 21 bases between. CDR3 sequence (DNA): TGTGCCAGCAGCTTCTCGGTAGGGCGTGGAGGTGGAGAGACCCAGTACTTC. Its protein product is CASSFSVGRGGGETQYF.

This chain connects TRBV6-1 to TRBJ2-7; D is uncertain. The CDR3 spans 13 residues. The ends were cut back, 3 bases at V and 3 bases at J, with 9 bases in the middle. The germline gives CDR1 MNHNS, CDR2 SASEGT. CDR3 nucleotide sequence: TGTGCCAGCAGTGAGACTTTCGTCTACGAGCAGTACTTC. Translating it yields CASSETFVYEQYF.

The chain carries TRBV9 and TRBJ2-3, with a weak D call TRBD1 (6 bases). This CDR3 comprises 14 residues. Trimming pared 4 bases from V and 2 bases from J, leaving 11 bases between. CDR1 is SGDLS, CDR2 YYNGEE, per germline. CDR3 protein: CASSPRTATDTQYF. In nucleotides, the CDR3 is TGTGCCAGCAGCCCCAGGACAGCCACAGATACGCAGTATTTT.

The chain employs TRBV7-2 and TRBJ1-6; D might be TRBD1 (6 bases). V was clipped by 0 bases and J by 6 bases, with 9 bases between them. The V gene's germline CDR1 is SGHTA and CDR2 FQGNSA. The CDR3 covers 15 residues. The CDR3, as DNA: TGTGCCAGCAGCTTAGCGGGGACAAGTAATTCACCCCTCCACTTT. Protein product: CASSLAGTSNSPLHF.

The chain combines TRBV28 with TRBJ1-5; 7 bases line up with TRBD1. With 5 bases clipped from V and 8 bases from J, the junction kept 9 bases outside the gene matches. This CDR3 spans 14 amino acids. Germline V CDR1 and CDR2: MDHEN, SYDVKM. The DNA for the CDR3 is TGTGCCAGCAGTAACAGGGGAGGAAGCAAGCCCCAGCATTTT. Translated, it gives CASSNRGGSKPQHF. The complete variable domain, with remaining parts taken from reference TRBV28 and TRBJ1-5, reads DVKVTQSSRYLVKRTGEKVFLECVQDMDHENMFWYRQDPGLGLRLIYFSYDVKMKEKGDIPEGYSVSREKKERFSLILESASTNQTSMYLCASSNRGGSKPQHFGDGTRLSIL.

The chain has TRBV4-2 and TRBJ1-2, with a tentative D call TRBD1 (5 bases). V lost 0 bases to trimming and J lost 4 bases, with 9 bases between them. Germline CDR1 and CDR2: LGHNA and YNFKEQ. The CDR3 runs to 14 residues. CDR3 sequence (DNA): TGTGCCAGCAGCCAAGAGGGCAGGGCCTATGGCTACACCTTC. Translation gives CASSQEGRAYGYTF.

The chain recombines TRBV19 with TRBJ2-2, with D unclear. Germline V gives CDR1 LNHDA, CDR2 SQIVND (reference sequence). The CDR3 spans 14 residues. V dropped 7 bases and J dropped 2 bases, with 11 bases sitting between them. The CDR3 reads CASKSAANTGELFF. The CDR3 coding sequence is TGTGCCAGTAAGAGCGCAGCCAACACCGGGGAGCTGTTTTTT.

The chain uses TRBV11-2 and TRBJ2-1, with 7 bases aligning to TRBD1. The J segment lost 0 bases and the V segment lost 5 bases, leaving 7 bases of the junction unmatched. The CDR3 has 16 residues. In germline, CDR1 is SGHAT, CDR2 FQNNGV. CDR3 protein: CASSRGQLSSYNEQFF. The CDR3 nucleotides are TGTGCCAGCAGCCGGGGACAGCTGAGCTCCTACAATGAGCAGTTCTTC.

As for this clone: This may arise from a read error, as a much more abundant clone is one base away. The gene calls are TRBV5-1 and TRBJ2-5, with D unresolved. Gene TRBJ2-7 matches the end of the DNA better, so the J call may be wrong. The germline V gene has CDR1 SGHRS and CDR2 YFSETQ. This CDR3 comprises 11 residues. CDR3: CASSSNYEQYF. In DNA form, the CDR3 reads TGCGCCAGCAGCTCAAACTACGAGCAGTACTTC.

The chain uses TRBV7-2 and TRBJ1-6; 7 bases map to TRBD1. CDR1 and CDR2 (germline): SGHTA, FQGNSA. Losses at the gene ends were 2 bases for V and 0 bases for J; bases not matched to a gene: 4. The CDR3 contains 17 residues. As DNA, the CDR3 is TGTGCCAGCAGCTTAACAGGGGCGAGCTCCTATAATTCACCCCTCCACTTT. This sequence encodes CASSLTGASSYNSPLHF.

The genes are TRBV7-3 and TRBJ2-5, with TRBD2 as a possible D gene (7 bases). This CDR3 comprises 13 residues. Germline loops: CDR1 SGHTA, CDR2 FQGTGA. The V end was cut by 4 bases, the J end by 5 bases, with 11 bases between. CDR3 coding DNA: TGTGCCAGCAGCTCGGGGGGCAGGGAGACCCAGTACTTC. Translation gives CASSSGGRETQYF.

The J gene is TRBJ2-3, the V gene TRBV10-2, with 8 nucleotides matching TRBD2. Germline loops: CDR1 WSHSY, CDR2 SAAADI. This CDR3 comprises 18 residues. V trimming: 2 bases; J trimming: 2 bases; junction bases outside the gene matches: 12. CDR3 bases: TGCGCCAGCAGTGAGACCCTTAGCGGGGCGGCTCCCACAGATACGCAGTATTTT. Its translation: CASSETLSGAAPTDTQYF.

The chain has TRBV5-1 and TRBJ2-1; the match to TRBD1 covers 8 bases. The CDR3 length is 15 residues. The V gene's germline CDR1 is SGHRS and CDR2 YFSETQ. With V trimmed by 1 base and J by 4 bases, 4 bases remained unmatched. Here the CDR3 reads CASSLSTGGYNEQFF. The CDR3 coding sequence is TGCGCCAGCAGCTTGAGTACAGGGGGATACAATGAGCAGTTCTTC.

The chain employs TRBV4-2 and TRBJ2-5, with D maybe TRBD1 (6 bases). The CDR3 is 16 amino acids. Between the trimmed V and J ends, which lost 5 bases and 3 bases, there was a span of 19 bases. CDR1 and CDR2 from the germline V gene are LGHNA and YNFKEQ. This CDR3 is CASSSTWTDNKETQYF. The CDR3, as DNA: TGTGCCAGCAGCTCAACCTGGACAGACAACAAAGAGACCCAGTACTTC.

The chain carries TRBV7-2 and TRBJ2-1, with D perhaps matching TRBD1 (5 bases). CDR1 is SGHTA, CDR2 FQGNSA, per germline. V dropped 5 bases and J dropped 7 bases, with 12 bases sitting between them. The length of the CDR3 is 13 residues. The CDR3 DNA reads TGTGCCAGCAGCCGCCCGACAGAGAATGAGCAGTTCTTC. As protein: CASSRPTENEQFF. Full variable domain (rest looked up from reference TRBV7-2 and TRBJ2-1): GAGVSQSPSNKVTEKGKDVELRCDPISGHTALYWYRQSLGQGLEFLIYFQGNSAPDKSGLPSDRFSAERTGGSVSTLTIQRTQQEDSAVYLCASSRPTENEQFFGPGTRLTVL.

This clone is a singleton in its sample. V usage is TRBV27 and J usage is TRBJ1-1; D possibly corresponds to TRBD1 (5 bases). The germline V and J ends were trimmed by 0 bases and 1 base, with 9 bases remaining between them. The germline CDR1 and CDR2 sequences are MNHEY and SMNVEV (reference sequence). The CDR3 covers 15 residues. Here the CDR3 reads CASSLSGAENTEAFF. The CDR3 DNA follows: TGTGCCAGCAGTTTATCTGGGGCAGAGAACACTGAAGCTTTCTTT.